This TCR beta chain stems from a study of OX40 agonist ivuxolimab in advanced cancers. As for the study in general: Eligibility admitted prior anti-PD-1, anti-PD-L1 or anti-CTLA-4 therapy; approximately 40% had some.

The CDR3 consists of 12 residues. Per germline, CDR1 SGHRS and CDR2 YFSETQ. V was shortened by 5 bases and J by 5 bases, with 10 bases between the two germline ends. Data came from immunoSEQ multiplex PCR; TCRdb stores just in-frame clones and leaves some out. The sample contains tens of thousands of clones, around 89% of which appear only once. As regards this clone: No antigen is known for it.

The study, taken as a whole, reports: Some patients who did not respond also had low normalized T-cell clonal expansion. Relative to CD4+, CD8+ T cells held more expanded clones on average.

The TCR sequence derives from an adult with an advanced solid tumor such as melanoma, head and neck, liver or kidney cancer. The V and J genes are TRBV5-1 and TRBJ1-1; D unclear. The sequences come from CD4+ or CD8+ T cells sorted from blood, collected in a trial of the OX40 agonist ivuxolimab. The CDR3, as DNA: TGCGCCAGCAGTTTCGGCGGTACTGAAGCTTTCTTT. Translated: CASSFGGTEAFF.